The rows below give T cell receptor beta chains drawn from one sample of a study of T cells expressing NK-cell markers. Using the 5' RACE reads, TCRdb records one entry per CDR3 protein without DNA. The repertoire table contains roughly 180,000 distinct CDR3 sequences. What was sequenced was blood T cells: a sorted CD56 or NKG2C T cell subset, CD4+ or CD8+ T cells, or bulk PBMC T cells (not recorded which). These receptors all come from a man aged 18-70 years in good health. Both conserved end residues are part of each CDR3.

>TRBV7-9|TRBJ2-7
CASSGDTGRIAYEQYF
>TRBV5-6|TRBJ1-1
CASSLVISPNTEAFF
>TRBV12-3/TRBV12-4|TRBJ1-5
CASSPDRATAEENQPQHF
>TRBV25-1|TRBJ2-1
CASRKDRYNEQFF
>TRBV5-1|TRBJ2-3
CASSTEPPGLDTDTQYF
>TRBV9|TRBJ1-1
CASSVAGGDYSEAFF
>TRBV28|TRBJ1-2
CASSFGGVYYGYTF
>TRBV7-8|TRBJ1-1
CASSLGSGAEAFF
>TRBV9|TRBJ1-1
CASSVGRVAGTRGAEAFF
>TRBV15|TRBJ2-1
CATSRGAGDIVNEQFF
>TRBV11-1|TRBJ2-7
CASKARDREFYEQYF
>TRBV12-3/TRBV12-4|TRBJ1-3
CASRSTEMDTIYF
>TRBV5-1|TRBJ2-1
CASSLRVGGGPYNEQFF
>TRBV27|TRBJ2-2
CASSHRSTGELFF